This TCR beta chain comes out of a study of breast tumors, draining lymph nodes, adjacent tissues. There are many counts of this clonotype. Its antigen remains unidentified. TCRdb processed the multiplex PCR reads anew with MiXCR; each CDR3 protein has one entry. The table shows fewer than 250,000 distinct CDR3 sequences, with 32% occurring only once. The CDR3 runs to 12 residues. Germline V CDR1 and CDR2: DFQATT, SNEGSKA (reference sequence). V gave up 3 bases and J gave up 8 bases, with 13 bases separating them. Breast cancer patients provided tissue from their axillary draining lymph nodes. Regarding the study as a whole: The data were judged consistent with most tumor T cells coming from lymph node and expanding in tumor. Tumor TCR diversity was below lymph nodes but above nontumor tissue. Luminal-like breast cancer showed significantly greater tumor-nontumor repertoire similarity than basal-like breast cancer did.

The specimen sequenced was axillary lymph node tissue. V and J are TRBV20-1 and TRBJ1-2; D possibly corresponds to TRBD1 (5 bases). This sequence originates from a female donor with breast cancer. Some clones in this sample may be carry-over from other donors' samples. The CDR3 is CSARGGGYGYTF. The DNA of the CDR3 is TGCAGTGCTAGGGGGGGGGGTTACGGCTACACCTTC.